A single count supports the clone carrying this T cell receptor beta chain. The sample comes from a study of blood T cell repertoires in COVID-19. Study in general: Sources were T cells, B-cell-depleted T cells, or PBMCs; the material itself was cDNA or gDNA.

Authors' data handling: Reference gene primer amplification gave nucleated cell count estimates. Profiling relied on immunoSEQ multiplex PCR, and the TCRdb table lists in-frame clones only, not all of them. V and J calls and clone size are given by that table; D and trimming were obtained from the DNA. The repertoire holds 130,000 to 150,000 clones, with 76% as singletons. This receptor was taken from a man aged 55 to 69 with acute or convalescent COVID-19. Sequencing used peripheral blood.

As DNA, the CDR3 is TGTGCCACCTCATCGCCGGCGGGGAACACTGAAGCTTTCTTT. Protein sequence: CATSSPAGNTEAFF. This chain links TRBV28 with TRBJ1-1; the D is unclear. The length of the CDR3 is 14 residues. V lost 10 bases, J lost 1 base, and 16 bases lay in between. Germline V gives CDR1 MDHEN, CDR2 SYDVKM.